The present TCR beta chain was sequenced within a study of cytomegalovirus exposure and HLA in healthy donors. Points from the study as a whole: The study labeled about 160 TCR beta chains cytomegalovirus-associated. CMV antigen specificity was confirmed in vitro for three CMV-associated chains. Usually a TCR sequence was rare, but some public TCRs were found in many donors.

The CDR3 runs 14 residues. CDR1 is MNHEY, CDR2 SMNVEV, per germline (reference sequence). V lost 2 bases to trimming and J lost 2 bases, with 10 bases between them. Assay: immunoSEQ multiplex PCR; the TCRdb copy retains only in-frame clones and omits some. The repertoire holds 200,000 to 250,000 clones, with 75% to 90% as singletons. In the case of this clone: Its antigen remains unknown.

The TCR comes from a woman in her twenties or thirties in good health and CMV-seropositive. The sample was PBMCs. The rearrangement joins TRBV27 to TRBJ2-7; D possibly corresponds to TRBD1 (6 bases). CDR3 nucleotides: TGTGCCAGCAGTTTACACAGGGATACCTACGAGCAGTACTTC. Amino acids: CASSLHRDTYEQYF.